This entry lists 31 T cell receptor beta chains sequenced from one sample in a study of blood T cells in healthy people across ages. A sample-barcoded 5' primer and a J-beta primer mix were used in a second PCR of about 7 to 12 cycles. MiXCR, run by TCRdb on the 5' RACE reads, gives a single entry per CDR3 protein. Of about 1.4 million distinct CDR3 sequences in the sample, approximately 59% were seen once. Sequencing was done on a sample of blood. All receptors come from a young man in good health.

The chain uses TRBV4-1 and TRBJ2-7, with TRBD1 identical over 8 bases. This CDR3 region has 15 residues. The J segment lost 5 bases and the V segment lost 1 base, leaving 7 bases of the junction unmatched. CDR1 and CDR2 (germline): MGHRA, YSYEKL. CDR3 nucleotide sequence: TGCGCCAGCAGCCAAGTGAACAGGGGGAACGACGAGCAGTACTTC. This gives the protein CASSQVNRGNDEQYF.

The CDR3 here is CSATLAGAQETQYF. CDR3 nucleotide sequence: TGCAGTGCTACTCTAGCGGGGGCTCAAGAGACCCAGTACTTC. The chain employs TRBV20-1 and TRBJ2-5, with 10 bases lining up with TRBD2. The V gene's germline CDR1 is DFQATT and CDR2 SNEGSKA (reference sequence). V lost 4 bases, J lost 2 bases, and 4 bases stayed unmatched. The CDR3 loop spans 14 amino acids.

This clonotype has a handful of counts. The genes are TRBV4-3 and TRBJ2-2; D unresolved. This CDR3 is built from 15 residues. Germline V gene data show CDR1 as LGHNA and CDR2 as YSLEER. V dropped 0 bases and J dropped 3 bases, with 8 bases sitting between them. In nucleotides, the CDR3 is TGCGCCAGCAGCCAAGAATGGGGATACACCGGGGAGCTGTTTTTT. Translated, it gives CASSQEWGYTGELFF.

The V and J genes are TRBV5-1 and TRBJ2-3; TRBD2 matches 10 bases. The junction had 7 bases not matched to a gene; V was cut back by 2 bases and J by 4 bases. The CDR3 is 16 residues long. CDR1 and CDR2 (germline): SGHRS, YFSETQ. The CDR3 region is CASSLDTSGESDTQYF. The CDR3 DNA reads TGCGCCAGCAGCTTAGACACTAGCGGGGAATCAGATACGCAGTATTTT.

This clonotype was recorded a few times. The chain carries TRBV12-3 or TRBV12-4 and TRBJ2-5; D tentatively fits TRBD1 or TRBD2 (6 bases each). CDR3 length equals 16 residues. Deletions cut 7 bases from V and 4 bases from J, with 22 bases between. CDR3 protein: CASTSRGAFKLETQYF. Written as DNA, the CDR3 is TGTGCCAGCACCAGTAGGGGGGCGTTCAAATTAGAGACCCAGTACTTC.

The chain has TRBV6-5 and TRBJ2-7; D perhaps matches TRBD1 (6 bases). Trimming took 0 bases from V and 4 from J, leaving 13 bases between them. The CDR3 has 15 residues. Germline CDR1 and CDR2: MNHEY and SVGAGI. The DNA of the CDR3 is TGTGCCAGCAGTTACTCGGTTGGGGGCTGGTACGAGCAGTACTTC. Translated, it gives CASSYSVGGWYEQYF.

The CDR3 DNA sequence: TGTGCCAGCAGCTTAATCGCAGGGGGACACGAGCAGTACTTC. Translation: CASSLIAGGHEQYF. The chain combines TRBV7-9 with TRBJ2-7; 7 bases agree with TRBD1. Germline loops: CDR1 SEHNR, CDR2 FQNEAQ (reference sequence). V was pared by 2 bases and J by 5 bases, with 6 bases of the junction left unmatched. The CDR3 runs to 14 residues.

Notes on this clonotype: One end of the junction does not line up with germline, which may come from a read error. This chain uses TRBV29-1 with TRBJ1-3, with D tentatively TRBD1 (5 bases). The CDR3 spans 12 residues. Germline V gene lookup returns CDR1 SQVTM and CDR2 ANQGSEA. CDR3 amino acids: CSVAGTGNTIYF. The CDR3 region has the DNA TGCAGCGTTGCCGGGACTGGAAATACCATATATTTT.

V and J are TRBV7-2 and TRBJ2-5; D possibly corresponds to TRBD1 (5 bases). This CDR3 has 12 residues. Germline assignment: CDR1 SGHTA and CDR2 FQGNSA. Trimming removed 3 bases at V and 7 bases at J, with 9 bases between. The CDR3 nucleotides are TGTGCCAGCAGCTTCCCTAGGGGGACCCAGTACTTC. This codes for CASSFPRGTQYF.

The chain is built from TRBV7-6 and TRBJ1-2; 9 nucleotides align to TRBD1. Trimming at V came to 1 base and at J to 8 bases, leaving 8 bases not matched to a gene. In germline, CDR1 is SGHVS, CDR2 FNYEAQ. The CDR3 is 15 residues long. DNA of the CDR3: TGTGCCAGCAGCTTAGAAGGACAGGGGAAAGGAGGCTACACCTTC. Its protein is CASSLEGQGKGGYTF.

V is TRBV12-5 and J is TRBJ1-1, with D maybe TRBD1 (5 bases). V was cut by 6 bases and J by 2 bases, with 10 bases left in between. This CDR3 has 13 amino acids. CDR1 and CDR2 (germline): LGHNT, FRNRAP. CDR3 nucleotides: TGTGCTAGTGGATCCGGGACCAACACTGAAGCTTTCTTT. Amino acids: CASGSGTNTEAFF.

This clonotype has more than one count but fewer than ten. This chain uses TRBV6-6 with TRBJ1-6; no firm D call. This CDR3 has 15 amino acids. Trimming stripped 7 bases from V and 7 bases from J, with 17 bases between. Looked up from germline, CDR1 is MNHNY and CDR2 is SVGAGI (reference sequence). CDR3 sequence reads: CASTSAHSKNSPLHF. CDR3 nucleotides: TGTGCCAGCACCTCGGCCCACTCGAAAAATTCACCCCTCCACTTT.

The chain couples TRBV5-1 to TRBJ2-1, with a possible D match to TRBD2 (5 bases). Trimming removed 6 bases from V and 5 bases from J, with 12 bases in between. Germline CDR1 reads SGHRS; CDR2 reads YFSETQ. This CDR3 spans 13 amino acids. CDR3 protein: CASKEGLDNEQFF. The CDR3 DNA reads as TGCGCCAGCAAGGAAGGACTGGACAATGAGCAGTTCTTC.

The rearrangement joins TRBV3-1 to TRBJ2-1, with a weak D call TRBD2 (5 bases). The CDR3 consists of 15 residues. Germline CDR1 LGHDT, CDR2 YNNKEL (reference sequence). The V end lost 6 bases, the J end lost 5 bases, and 17 bases lay between the germline ends. In nucleotides, the CDR3 is TGTGCCAGCAGTTTAGCTCGCAACGGGGACAATGAGCAGTTCTTC. Its translation: CASSLARNGDNEQFF.

In this sample, this clonotype turned up many times. This chain joins TRBV29-1 and TRBJ1-2, with a possible D match to TRBD1 (5 bases). V was shortened by 1 base and J by 7 bases, with 13 bases between the two germline ends. CDR1 is SQVTM, CDR2 ANQGSEA, per germline. The length of the CDR3 is 13 residues. The CDR3 reads CSVEAGPWSGYTF. The CDR3 DNA is TGCAGCGTTGAAGCGGGACCCTGGAGTGGCTACACCTTC. The whole variable domain, remainder taken from reference TRBV29-1 and TRBJ1-2, is SAVISQKPSRDICQRGTSLTIQCQVDSQVTMMFWYRQQPGQSLTLIATANQGSEATYESGFVIDKFPISRPNLTFSTLTVSNMSPEDSSIYLCSVEAGPWSGYTFGSGTRLTVV.

This chain links TRBV20-1 with TRBJ2-1; D may be TRBD2 (6 bases). Germline-derived CDR1 and CDR2 are DFQATT and SNEGSKA (reference sequence). The CDR3 has 14 amino acids. V was cut by 0 bases and J by 4 bases, with 10 bases left in between. CDR3 in amino acids: CSAREGTFYNEQFF. In nucleotides, the CDR3 is TGCAGTGCTAGAGAAGGGACTTTTTACAATGAGCAGTTCTTC.

The sample holds one count of this clonotype. The genes are TRBV7-9 and TRBJ2-3; no definite D call. The V gene lost 5 bases and the J gene lost 0 bases, with 15 bases spanning the gap. Per the germline V gene, CDR1 is SEHNR and CDR2 is FQNEAQ (reference sequence). This CDR3 comprises 16 residues. This CDR3 is CASSPRHQPSTDTQYF. The CDR3 region has the DNA TGTGCCAGCAGCCCCAGACACCAGCCTAGCACAGATACGCAGTATTTT.

The chain has TRBV7-9 and TRBJ2-1; D is uncertain. CDR1 is SEHNR, CDR2 FQNEAQ, per germline (reference sequence). V lost 3 bases to trimming and J lost 10 bases, with 7 bases between them. The length of the CDR3 is 11 residues. The CDR3 is CASSLSPEQFF. As DNA, the CDR3 is TGTGCCAGCAGCTTGAGTCCGGAGCAGTTCTTC.

The V gene is TRBV28, the J gene TRBJ2-4; TRBD1 matches at 7 bases. CDR3 length: 14 residues. The ends lost 6 bases at V and 6 bases at J; junction bases unmatched: 8. Germline CDR1 and CDR2: MDHEN and SYDVKM. The CDR3 reads CASRPDRDVNIQYF. For the CDR3, the DNA is TGTGCCAGCAGGCCAGACAGGGACGTAAACATTCAGTACTTC.

The chain combines TRBV9 with TRBJ2-7; the match to TRBD1 covers 8 bases. Germline V gives CDR1 SGDLS, CDR2 YYNGEE. CDR3 length: 15 amino acids. V shed 7 bases, J shed 4 bases, and the junction held 13 bases outside the gene matches. CDR3 bases: TGTGCCAGCGGCCCAGAGGGACAGGTGTCTTACGAGCAGTACTTC. Its protein product is CASGPEGQVSYEQYF.

V gene TRBV27 combines with J gene TRBJ2-7; D remains unclear. Trimming removed 5 bases at V and 4 bases at J, with 12 bases between. The CDR3 has 13 residues. Per the germline V gene, CDR1 is MNHEY and CDR2 is SMNVEV (reference sequence). The chain's CDR3 is CASSSRMDYEQYF. CDR3 sequence (DNA): TGTGCCAGCAGTAGTAGGATGGATTACGAGCAGTACTTC.

The chain employs TRBV27 and TRBJ1-2; D gene ambiguous. There are 15 residues in the CDR3. CDR1 and CDR2 (germline): MNHEY, SMNVEV (reference sequence). Trimming stripped 0 bases from V and 8 bases from J, with 16 bases between. CDR3 nucleotides: TGTGCCAGCAGTTTATCCCCCCTTAACGTTTACGGCTACACCTTC. Its protein is CASSLSPLNVYGYTF.

This clonotype was seen only once. The rearrangement links TRBV9 to TRBJ2-1, with TRBD2 identical over 10 bases. The CDR3 has 17 residues. CDR1 is SGDLS and CDR2 is YYNGEE in the germline V gene. The V gene end was trimmed by 4 bases and the J gene end by 6 bases; junction bases not matched to a gene: 13. The CDR3: CASSPRIGAGGRNEQFF. The CDR3 bases are TGTGCCAGCAGCCCCCGGATCGGAGCGGGGGGGCGCAATGAGCAGTTCTTC.

CDR3 protein: CSVVISGNTIYF. Written as DNA, the CDR3 is TGCAGCGTTGTCATCTCTGGAAACACCATATATTTT. J is TRBJ1-3 and V is TRBV29-1; unclear D gene. CDR1 and CDR2 (germline): SQVTM, ANQGSEA. The CDR3 loop spans 12 amino acids. Trimming shortened V by 4 bases and J by 0 bases, and 4 bases separated the two germline ends.

The table lists this clonotype with many counts. The rearrangement uses TRBV12-3 or TRBV12-4 and TRBJ2-7, with D possibly being TRBD1 (6 bases). The length of the CDR3 is 15 residues. V was cut by 1 base and J by 5 bases, with 15 bases left in between. CDR3 amino acids: CASSLEQGLVNEQYF. For the CDR3, the DNA is TGTGCCAGCAGTTTAGAACAGGGATTGGTCAACGAGCAGTACTTC.

The V and J genes are TRBV4-1 and TRBJ2-5; D tentatively reads TRBD1 or TRBD2 (6 bases each). There are 14 residues in the CDR3. Between the trimmed V and J ends, which lost 5 bases and 4 bases, there was a span of 14 bases. Germline assignment: CDR1 MGHRA and CDR2 YSYEKL. The chain's CDR3 is CASSGIEGGETQYF. CDR3 coding DNA: TGCGCCAGCAGCGGCATAGAGGGGGGAGAGACCCAGTACTTC.

The chain couples TRBV7-2 to TRBJ1-2, with unresolved D. This CDR3 is 14 amino acids long. The germline V gene encodes CDR1 SGHTA and CDR2 FQGNSA. V was shortened by 5 bases and J by 1 base, with 11 bases between the two germline ends. The CDR3 DNA is TGTGCCAGCAGCGCGCTATTAGTTAACTATGGCTACACCTTC. It yields the protein CASSALLVNYGYTF.

This chain uses TRBV7-6 with TRBJ2-1; 16 bases agree with TRBD2. With the DNA end fitting TRBJ2-7 better, the J assignment may be wrong. This CDR3 region has 19 residues. Germline lookup yields CDR1 SGHVS and CDR2 FNYEAQ. The CDR3 sequence: CASSLKGLAGGPSYNEQYF. In nucleotides, the CDR3 is TGTGCCAGCAGCTTAAAGGGACTAGCGGGAGGGCCCTCCTACAATGAGCAGTACTTC.

The table lists this clonotype with a few counts. This chain uses TRBV4-1 with TRBJ1-1; unclear D gene. The CDR3 is made up of 13 amino acids. Germline V lookup: CDR1 MGHRA, CDR2 YSYEKL. V gave up 3 bases and J gave up 2 bases, with 7 bases separating them. CDR3 sequence (DNA): TGCGCCAGCAGCCATGGGGTTAACACTGAAGCTTTCTTT. It specifies CASSHGVNTEAFF.

This chain links TRBV20-1 with TRBJ2-5; 9 positions agree with TRBD2. Germline values: CDR1 DFQATT, CDR2 SNEGSKA (reference sequence). The V and J ends lost 0 bases and 11 bases, in that order; junction bases with no gene match: 16. CDR3 length: 16 amino acids. CDR3: CSARDFGAGGPKEQYF. The CDR3 coding sequence is TGCAGTGCTAGAGATTTCGGGGCGGGAGGGCCTAAGGAGCAGTACTTC.

A few counts support this clonotype. This chain joins TRBV4-3 and TRBJ2-4; D tentatively reads TRBD1 or TRBD2 (5 bases each). The ends were cut back, 0 bases at V and 13 bases at J, with 19 bases in the middle. CDR1 is LGHNA and CDR2 is YSLEER in the germline V gene. This CDR3 region has 15 residues. CDR3 bases: TGCGCCAGCAGCCAAGAGGTAGGCAGGGCGGAGGAGCAGTACTTC. Its translation: CASSQEVGRAEEQYF.